This entry describes one T cell receptor beta chain. Authors' processing steps: Amplification from reference gene primers served as the basis for estimated nucleated cell counts. Measured with immunoSEQ multiplex PCR; TCRdb has only the in-frame clones, and not every one. V, J and clone size derive from that table, while D and trimming were established from the DNA sequence. This table has about 60,000 clones, approximately 84% appearing once. This entry belongs to a study of blood T cell repertoires in COVID-19. The CDR3 is 16 amino acids. Germline lookup yields CDR1 SGHDT and CDR2 YYEEEE. The trim removed 4 bases at V and 4 bases at J, leaving 5 bases unmatched.

The source of this sequence is a man aged 65 to 79 with active COVID-19. Sequences were obtained from peripheral blood. The V call is TRBV5-6, the J call TRBJ2-2; 12 nucleotides align to TRBD1. CDR3 region: CASSRGTGGFTGELFF. For the CDR3, the DNA is TGTGCCAGCAGCAGGGGGACAGGGGGCTTCACCGGGGAGCTGTTTTTT.